What follows are 22 T cell receptor beta chains derived from one specimen sequenced in a study of a mutant IDH1 vaccine in newly diagnosed glioma. This table comes from immunoSEQ multiplex PCR, and its TCRdb copy is limited to in-frame clones, with some not included. The sample records roughly 48,000 clones, 90% to 95% being singletons. Time point defined: week 11, during vaccination. The vaccine gave 300 ug of a 20-mer mutant IDH1 peptide subcutaneously per dose. These receptors are not linked to any known antigen. The specimen was PBMCs, collected from a glioma patient whose treatment included an IDH1 peptide vaccine. All receptors come from a man aged 45 to 65 with glioma.

About this clone itself: A junction end diverges from the germline sequence, so it may reflect a read error. The CDR3 is CASSETKKLPTNF. The CDR3 DNA follows: TGTGCCAGCAGTGAAACGAAGAAATTGCCAACGAACTTC. The rearrangement links TRBV6-1 to TRBJ2-7, with unresolved D. The CDR3 spans 13 residues. From germline, CDR1 is MNHNS and CDR2 SASEGT.

The V call is TRBV7-2, the J call TRBJ2-7; D call uncertain. The CDR3 is 11 residues long. V dropped 6 bases and J dropped 5 bases, with 8 bases sitting between them. Germline V lookup: CDR1 SGHTA, CDR2 FQGNSA. The CDR3, as DNA: TGTGCCAGCAGTTCTACCCACGAGCAGTACTTC. Translation gives CASSSTHEQYF.

The chain carries TRBV5-6 and TRBJ1-1; TRBD1 might be the D (6 bases). The germline V gene encodes CDR1 SGHDT and CDR2 YYEEEE. This CDR3 is 14 amino acids long. Trimming cost V 3 bases and J 1 base, with 10 bases left between them. The CDR3 DNA follows: TGTGCCAGCAGCTGGGGACACCCGAACACTGAAGCTTTCTTT. Translation gives CASSWGHPNTEAFF.

The chain carries TRBV5-1 and TRBJ2-3, with D unclear. V lost 4 bases and J 0 bases, leaving 15 bases between the germline ends. The CDR3 runs 16 residues. Germline V gene sequence: CDR1 SGHRS, CDR2 YFSETQ. The CDR3 sequence: CASSPRSGSSTDTQYF. The CDR3 region has the DNA TGCGCCAGCAGCCCTCGGAGTGGATCTAGCACAGATACGCAGTATTTT.

Here the CDR3 reads CASSELGGGYTF. The CDR3, as DNA: TGTGCCAGCAGTGAATTGGGGGGCGGCTACACCTTC. The chain combines TRBV2 with TRBJ1-2; weak D call: TRBD1 (6 bases). The V end lost 2 bases, the J end lost 8 bases, and 9 bases lay between the germline ends. The V gene's germline CDR1 is SNHLY and CDR2 FYNNEI. The CDR3 length is 12 residues.

The chain employs TRBV7-9 and TRBJ1-1; 8 bases line up with TRBD1. The CDR3 extends over 12 amino acids. With 5 bases clipped from V and 8 bases from J, the junction kept 4 bases outside the gene matches. Germline loops: CDR1 SEHNR, CDR2 FQNEAQ (reference sequence). In DNA form, the CDR3 reads TGTGCCAGCAGCCCAGGGGGCCCCGAAGCTTTCTTT. It translates to CASSPGGPEAFF.

The rearrangement links TRBV19 to TRBJ2-7, with 9 nucleotides matching TRBD1. CDR3 length equals 16 residues. CDR1 is LNHDA and CDR2 is SQIVND in the germline V gene (reference sequence). With V trimmed by 4 bases and J by 3 bases, 10 bases remained unmatched. The CDR3 DNA reads as TGTGCCAGTAGTAAACCACGTGGGACAGGGAACTACGAGCAGTACTTC. This encodes CASSKPRGTGNYEQYF.

The rearrangement joins TRBV15 to TRBJ2-5; D is ambiguous. This CDR3 comprises 12 residues. Trimming left V 0 bases short and J 5 bases short, with 4 bases between. Per germline, CDR1 LNHNV and CDR2 YYDKDF (reference sequence). The DNA of the CDR3 is TGTGCCACCAGCAGAGATTGGGAGACCCAGTACTTC. Translation: CATSRDWETQYF.

Only one count was recorded for this clone. The rearrangement uses TRBV6-4 and TRBJ1-1; weak D call: TRBD1 (6 bases). The germline CDR1 and CDR2 sequences are MRHNA and SNTAGT. Trimming removed 3 bases from V and 8 bases from J, with 19 bases in between. This CDR3 spans 15 amino acids. This CDR3 is CASSEVPGASREAFF. The CDR3 bases are TGTGCCAGCAGTGAGGTTCCAGGGGCCAGTAGGGAAGCTTTCTTT.

The chain links TRBV28 to TRBJ2-1; possibly TRBD1 for D (6 bases). The CDR3 runs 16 residues. Germline-derived CDR1 and CDR2 are MDHEN and SYDVKM. V lost 7 bases and J 2 bases, leaving 18 bases between the germline ends. The CDR3 DNA sequence: TGTGCCAGCACACTACCCAGGGCAGGGGCCTACAATGAGCAGTTCTTC. It specifies CASTLPRAGAYNEQFF.

The V call is TRBV30, the J call TRBJ1-1, with TRBD1 identical over 9 bases. The germline CDR1 and CDR2 sequences are GTSNPN and SVGIG (reference sequence). CDR3 length: 12 residues. V was pared by 4 bases and J by 6 bases, with 3 bases of the junction left unmatched. The CDR3 nucleotides are TGTGCCTGGATACAGGGGGCCGCTGAAGCTTTCTTT. The encoded protein is CAWIQGAAEAFF. The variable domain in full, completed from reference TRBV30 and TRBJ1-1, reads SQTIHQWPATLVQPVGSPLSLECTVEGTSNPNLYWYRQAAGRGLQLLFYSVGIGQISSEVPQNLSASRPQDRQFILSSKKLLLSDSGFYLCAWIQGAAEAFFGQGTRLTVV.

This clone was counted only a few times. The CDR3 reads CASSLPVHEGKTYDEGKTYGYTF. The CDR3 bases are TGTGCCAGCAGCTTGCCTGTTCACGAGGGAAAGACCTATGACGAGGGAAAGACCTATGGCTACACCTTC. The chain links TRBV7-4 to TRBJ1-2; D unresolved. V lost 3 bases and J 4 bases, leaving 39 bases between the germline ends. This CDR3 region has 23 residues. Germline CDR1 reads SGHVT; CDR2 reads SQSDAQ.

This chain joins TRBV6-6 and TRBJ1-5; TRBD1 might be the D (6 bases). The V gene lost 5 bases and the J gene lost 2 bases, with 10 bases spanning the gap. CDR1 is MNHNY, CDR2 SVGAGI, per germline (reference sequence). This CDR3 is built from 14 residues. The DNA for the CDR3 is TGTGCCAGCAGTCTCCGACAGGGCAATCAGCCCCAGCATTTT. It yields the protein CASSLRQGNQPQHF.

The chain is built from TRBV4-2 and TRBJ2-7; 10 bases are shared with TRBD1. V shed 4 bases and J 1 base; nucleotides not matched to a gene: 4. This CDR3 is 15 amino acids long. Germline CDR1 is LGHNA and CDR2 is YNFKEQ. CDR3 residues: CASSPRDRGSYEQYF. The CDR3 DNA reads as TGTGCCAGCAGCCCGAGGGACAGGGGTTCCTACGAGCAGTACTTC.

This clone was seen once. This sequence joins TRBV9 and TRBJ2-1; TRBD1 agrees at 9 bases. Germline V gene sequence: CDR1 SGDLS, CDR2 YYNGEE. Trimming cost V 2 bases and J 6 bases; bases outside gene matches: 6. CDR3 length equals 15 residues. The CDR3 DNA sequence: TGTGCCAGCAGCGTGGCCGGGACAGGGACCAATGAGCAGTTCTTC. As protein: CASSVAGTGTNEQFF.

The CDR3 nucleotides read TGTGCCTCCCAAAAAGGACACCTTTCACCCCTCCACTTT. It translates to CASQKGHLSPLHF. The V and J genes are TRBV30 and TRBJ1-6, with D possibly matching TRBD1 (5 bases). The germline V and J ends were trimmed by 7 bases and 9 bases, with 16 bases remaining between them. The length of the CDR3 is 13 residues. Germline lookup yields CDR1 GTSNPN and CDR2 SVGIG (reference sequence).

The genes are TRBV7-8 and TRBJ2-6, with no clear D. Trimming took 4 bases from V and 1 from J, leaving 14 bases between them. This CDR3 is built from 17 residues. Germline V gene lookup returns CDR1 SGHVS and CDR2 FQNEAQ. The CDR3 DNA follows: TGTGCCAGCAGCTCCAACAGTCCGGGTTCTGGGGCCAACGTCCTGACTTTC. Translated: CASSSNSPGSGANVLTF.

The gene calls are TRBV5-1 and TRBJ2-1, with D possibly matching TRBD1 (6 bases). CDR1 is SGHRS, CDR2 YFSETQ, per germline. The CDR3 totals 15 residues. Trimming removed 4 bases at V and 1 base at J, with 12 bases between. The DNA of the CDR3 is TGCGCCAGCAGCCCTCAGGGGACGTCCTACAATGAGCAGTTCTTC. Its protein product is CASSPQGTSYNEQFF.

The chain uses TRBV13 and TRBJ2-5; either TRBD1 or TRBD2 may supply D (6 bases each). V dropped 5 bases and J dropped 1 base, with 17 bases sitting between them. The CDR3 is 16 amino acids. CDR1 is PRHDT, CDR2 FYEKMQ, per germline (reference sequence). The CDR3 loop is CASSRLGAGPQETQYF. CDR3 nucleotides: TGTGCCAGCAGCCGCTTGGGGGCGGGACCCCAAGAGACCCAGTACTTC.

The V and J genes are TRBV5-4 and TRBJ2-1, with D maybe TRBD2 (6 bases). This CDR3 spans 15 amino acids. The germline V gene has CDR1 SGHNT and CDR2 YYREEE (reference sequence). V was shortened by 6 bases and J by 2 bases, with 15 bases between the two germline ends. The CDR3: CASTTPGVTYNEQFF. CDR3 in DNA: TGTGCCAGCACCACCCCGGGAGTTACCTACAATGAGCAGTTCTTC.

The chain is built from TRBV10-1 and TRBJ2-3; tentative D call: TRBD1 (6 bases). Germline loops: CDR1 WNHNN, CDR2 SYGVQD (reference sequence). Trimming stripped 0 bases from V and 2 bases from J, with 9 bases between. The CDR3 has 15 residues. The DNA of the CDR3 is TGCGCCAGCAGTGAGTCGGGGGCCTCCACAGATACGCAGTATTTT. Amino acids: CASSESGASTDTQYF.

The chain uses TRBV6-5 and TRBJ2-2, with TRBD2 matching 7 bases. The CDR3 is 15 amino acids. Germline-derived CDR1 and CDR2 are MNHEY and SVGAGI. Trimming cost V 6 bases and J 5 bases; bases outside gene matches: 9. The CDR3 coding sequence is TGTGCCAGCAGGTTGGGGCGGGAGAGAACCGGGGAGCTGTTTTTT. As protein: CASRLGRERTGELFF.